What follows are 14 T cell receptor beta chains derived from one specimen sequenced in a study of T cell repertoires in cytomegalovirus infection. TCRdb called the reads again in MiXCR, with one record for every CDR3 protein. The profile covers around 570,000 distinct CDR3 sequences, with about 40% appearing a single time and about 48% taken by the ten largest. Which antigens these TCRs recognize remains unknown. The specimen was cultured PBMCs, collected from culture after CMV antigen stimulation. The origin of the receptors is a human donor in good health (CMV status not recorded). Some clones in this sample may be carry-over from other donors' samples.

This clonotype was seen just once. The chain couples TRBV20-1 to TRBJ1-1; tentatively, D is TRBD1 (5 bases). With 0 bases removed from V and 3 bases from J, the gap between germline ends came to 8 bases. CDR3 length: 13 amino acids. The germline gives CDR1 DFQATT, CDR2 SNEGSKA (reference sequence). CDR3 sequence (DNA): TGCAGTGCTAGAGATCCAGGGTACACTGAAGCTTTCTTT. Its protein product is CSARDPGYTEAFF.

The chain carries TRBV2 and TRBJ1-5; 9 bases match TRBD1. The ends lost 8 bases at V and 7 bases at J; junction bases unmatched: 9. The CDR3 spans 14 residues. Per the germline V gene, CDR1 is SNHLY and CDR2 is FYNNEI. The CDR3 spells CASGSGTGWQPQHF. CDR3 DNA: TGTGCCAGCGGTTCCGGGACAGGGTGGCAGCCCCAGCATTTT.

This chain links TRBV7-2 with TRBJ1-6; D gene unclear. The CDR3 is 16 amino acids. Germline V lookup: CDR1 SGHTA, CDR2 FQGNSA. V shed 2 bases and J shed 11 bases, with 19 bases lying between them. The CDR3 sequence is CASSLKSRTSRAPLHF. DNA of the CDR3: TGTGCCAGCAGCTTAAAGTCCAGAACATCGAGGGCACCCCTCCACTTT.

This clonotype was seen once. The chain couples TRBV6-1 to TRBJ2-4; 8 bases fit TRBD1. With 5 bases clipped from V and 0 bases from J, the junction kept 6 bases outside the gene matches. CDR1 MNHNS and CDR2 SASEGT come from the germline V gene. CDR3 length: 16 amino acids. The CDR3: CASSWADRGAKNIQYF. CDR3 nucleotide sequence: TGTGCCAGCAGTTGGGCCGACAGGGGAGCCAAAAACATTCAGTACTTC.

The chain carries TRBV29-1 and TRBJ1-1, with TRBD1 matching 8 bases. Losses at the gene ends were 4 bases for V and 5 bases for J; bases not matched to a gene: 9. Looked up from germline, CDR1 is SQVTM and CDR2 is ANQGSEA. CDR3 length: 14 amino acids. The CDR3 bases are TGCAGCGTTGTGGTCCAGGGGGCGAGGACTGAAGCTTTCTTT. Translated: CSVVVQGARTEAFF.

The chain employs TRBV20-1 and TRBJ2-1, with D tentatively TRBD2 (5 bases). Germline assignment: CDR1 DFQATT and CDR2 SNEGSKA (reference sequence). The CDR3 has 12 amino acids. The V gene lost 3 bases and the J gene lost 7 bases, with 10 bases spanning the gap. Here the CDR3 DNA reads TGCAGTGCTAGTTCTGGAGGAAATGAGCAGTTCTTC. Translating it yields CSASSGGNEQFF.

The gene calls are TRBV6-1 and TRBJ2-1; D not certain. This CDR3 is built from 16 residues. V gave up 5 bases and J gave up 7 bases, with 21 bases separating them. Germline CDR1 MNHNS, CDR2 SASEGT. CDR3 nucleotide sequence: TGTGCCAGCAGTCGAACGACCCTCGCCCGAGAGAATGAGCAGTTCTTC. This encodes CASSRTTLARENEQFF.

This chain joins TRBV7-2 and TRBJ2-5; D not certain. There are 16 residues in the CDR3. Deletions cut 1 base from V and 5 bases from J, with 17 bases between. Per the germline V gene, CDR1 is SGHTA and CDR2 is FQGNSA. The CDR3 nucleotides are TGTGCCAGCAGCTTAGAGGGAAACAATTTAATGGAGACCCAGTACTTC. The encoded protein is CASSLEGNNLMETQYF.

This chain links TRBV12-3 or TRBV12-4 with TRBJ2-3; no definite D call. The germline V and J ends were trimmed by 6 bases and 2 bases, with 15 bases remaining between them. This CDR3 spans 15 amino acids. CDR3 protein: CASSPSSLVTDTQYF. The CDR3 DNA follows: TGTGCCAGCAGCCCGTCTAGTTTAGTCACAGATACGCAGTATTTT.

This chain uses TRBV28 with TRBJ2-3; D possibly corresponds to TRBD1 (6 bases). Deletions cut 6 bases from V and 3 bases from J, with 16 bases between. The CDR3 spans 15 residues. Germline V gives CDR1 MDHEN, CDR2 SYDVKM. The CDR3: CASRQGIRETDTQYF. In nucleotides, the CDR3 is TGTGCCAGCAGGCAGGGGATCAGGGAGACAGATACGCAGTATTTT.

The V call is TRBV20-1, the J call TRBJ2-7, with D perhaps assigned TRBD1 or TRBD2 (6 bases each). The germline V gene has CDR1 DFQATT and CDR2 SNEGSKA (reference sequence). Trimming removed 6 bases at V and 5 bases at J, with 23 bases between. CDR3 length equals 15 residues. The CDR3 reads CSAGGRGLDGNEQYF. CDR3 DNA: TGCAGTGCCGGGGGTCGGGGGCTGGATGGAAACGAGCAGTACTTC.

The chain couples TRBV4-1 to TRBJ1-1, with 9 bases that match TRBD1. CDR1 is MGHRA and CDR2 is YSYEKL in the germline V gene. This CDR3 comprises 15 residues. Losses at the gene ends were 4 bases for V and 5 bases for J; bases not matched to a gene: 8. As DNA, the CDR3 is TGCGCCAGCAGCCGGGCTGGACAGGGGATTACTGAAGCTTTCTTT. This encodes CASSRAGQGITEAFF.

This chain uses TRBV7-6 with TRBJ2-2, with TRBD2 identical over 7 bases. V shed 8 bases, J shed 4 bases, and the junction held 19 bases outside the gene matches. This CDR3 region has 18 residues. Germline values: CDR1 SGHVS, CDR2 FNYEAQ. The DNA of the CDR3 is TGTGCCAGCCGGGGAAATAGCGGGTCCCAAAAAGGCACCGGGGAGCTGTTTTTT. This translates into CASRGNSGSQKGTGELFF.

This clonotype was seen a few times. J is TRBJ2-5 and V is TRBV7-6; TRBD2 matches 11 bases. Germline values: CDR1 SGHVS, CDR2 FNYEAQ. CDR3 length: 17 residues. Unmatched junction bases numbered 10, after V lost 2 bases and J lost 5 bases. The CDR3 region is CASSLLAGGQLHETQYF. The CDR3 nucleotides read TGTGCCAGCAGCTTACTAGCGGGGGGCCAGCTTCACGAGACCCAGTACTTC.